The 27 T cell receptor beta chains below come from one sample, sequenced in a study of regulatory T cells in long-lasting Graves disease. Researchers made TCR beta libraries by using iRepertoire HTBI primers and running Arm-PCR on CDR3 regions. TCRdb re-called the multiplex PCR reads with MiXCR, one entry per CDR3 protein. The data contain 400,000 to 600,000 distinct CDR3 sequences, about a fifth of them singletons. Time point denoted: persistent/refractory GD, antithyroid drugs over 5 years with positive TRAb. From PBMCs, RNA was extracted and then used to make the TCR library. Material: peripheral blood mononuclear cells (PBMCs), obtained when the disease was refractory, from a patient treated with antithyroid drugs. Source of these receptors: a female donor with Graves disease.

This clonotype turned up a few times. The V gene is TRBV10-3, the J gene TRBJ2-7; tentatively, D is TRBD1 (5 bases). The germline gives CDR1 ENHRY, CDR2 SYGVKD. V was pared by 0 bases and J by 3 bases, with 12 bases between. CDR3 length: 15 amino acids. CDR3 DNA sequence: TGTGCCATCAGTGAGTCGAACTTCCAGGGCTACGAGCAGTACTTC. The encoded protein is CAISESNFQGYEQYF.

This clonotype was seen repeatedly, ten times or more. The rearrangement links TRBV2 to TRBJ1-4; 8 bases agree with TRBD1. The J segment lost 7 bases and the V segment lost 5 bases, leaving 3 bases of the junction unmatched. CDR3 length equals 13 residues. Germline values: CDR1 SNHLY, CDR2 FYNNEI. The CDR3 sequence: CASSQQGGEKLFF. Written as DNA, the CDR3 is TGTGCCAGCAGTCAACAGGGGGGTGAAAAACTGTTTTTT.

This clonotype has just a few counts. The V gene is TRBV7-8, the J gene TRBJ2-1; tentative D call: TRBD2 (7 bases). V was pared by 1 base and J by 5 bases, with 12 bases between. Germline assignment: CDR1 SGHVS and CDR2 FQNEAQ. This CDR3 is built from 15 residues. CDR3 sequence reads: CASSLGGGAHNEQFF. The DNA of the CDR3 is TGTGCCAGCAGCTTAGGTGGGGGGGCCCACAATGAGCAGTTCTTC. Together with reference TRBV7-8 and TRBJ2-1, the CDR3 gives the full variable domain: GAGVSQSPRYKVAKRGQDVALRCDPISGHVSLFWYQQALGQGPEFLTYFQNEAQLDKSGLPSDRFFAERPEGSVSTLKIQRTQQEDSAVYLCASSLGGGAHNEQFFGPGTRLTVL.

This clonotype was seen at least ten times. V gene TRBV24-1 combines with J gene TRBJ2-5; D is perhaps TRBD1 or TRBD2 (5 bases each). The V and J ends lost 4 bases and 1 base respectively, with 15 bases between them. CDR1 and CDR2 from the germline V gene are KGHDR and SFDVKD. This CDR3 comprises 16 residues. The CDR3 DNA sequence: TGTGCCACCAGTGAGGGGGATCTGGGCCTCCAAGAGACCCAGTACTTC. It yields the protein CATSEGDLGLQETQYF.

The sample holds many counts of this clonotype. This chain uses TRBV20-1 with TRBJ2-5; possible D gene TRBD2, 5 bases. The ends were cut back, 5 bases at V and 1 base at J, with 11 bases in the middle. The CDR3 sequence is 13 residues long. The V gene's germline CDR1 is DFQATT and CDR2 SNEGSKA (reference sequence). The CDR3 region has the DNA TGCAGTGCTGGCCACGGGATCCAAGAGACCCAGTACTTC. Its protein product is CSAGHGIQETQYF.

Concerning this clonotype itself: A far more abundant clone sits one base away, making this likely a read error. DNA of the CDR3: TGTGCCAGCAGTTCGACTAGCCTCGAGGCCCAGTACTTC. Residues: CASSSTSLEAQYF. The chain couples TRBV6-5 to TRBJ2-5; TRBD2 agrees at 7 bases. In germline, CDR1 is MNHEY, CDR2 SVGAGI. J lost 9 bases, V lost 4 bases, and 8 bases had no gene match. This CDR3 is 13 amino acids long.

This clonotype was detected ten times or more. The V gene is TRBV6-4, the J gene TRBJ2-4; perhaps D is TRBD1 or TRBD2 (5 bases each). This CDR3 region has 16 residues. V lost 5 bases and J lost 5, with 19 bases in between. In germline, CDR1 is MRHNA, CDR2 SNTAGT. For the CDR3, the DNA is TGTGCCAGCAGTCGGTGGGGCCGGGATCCCCAAAACATTCAGTACTTC. As protein: CASSRWGRDPQNIQYF.

This clonotype was seen only a few times. The chain employs TRBV6-2 or TRBV6-3 and TRBJ2-4; D possibly corresponds to TRBD2 (6 bases). The CDR3 has 17 amino acids. The germline V and J ends were trimmed by 4 bases and 0 bases, with 16 bases remaining between them. The germline V gene has CDR1 MNHEY and CDR2 SVGEGT. CDR3 residues: CASSFPTSRLAKNIQYF. CDR3 bases: TGTGCCAGCAGTTTTCCAACTAGCAGACTAGCCAAAAACATTCAGTACTTC.

This clonotype was counted ten times or more. The J gene is TRBJ1-5, the V gene TRBV20-1; D gene uncertain. Trimming left V 3 bases short and J 0 bases short, with 12 bases between. The CDR3 runs to 15 residues. Per the germline V gene, CDR1 is DFQATT and CDR2 is SNEGSKA (reference sequence). CDR3 bases: TGCAGTGCTAGTCCCAGCCTTATTAGCAATCAGCCCCAGCATTTT. It is translated as CSASPSLISNQPQHF.

This clonotype was detected only a few times. CDR3 coding DNA: TGTGCCAGCAGCTTCCTAGCGCATAGCACAGATACGCAGTATTTT. It is translated as CASSFLAHSTDTQYF. The V call is TRBV7-3, the J call TRBJ2-3, with D possibly being TRBD2 (6 bases). V lost 3 bases and J lost 0, with 10 bases in between. The CDR3 is 15 residues long. Germline loops: CDR1 SGHTA, CDR2 FQGTGA.

This clonotype came up many times. The chain combines TRBV9 with TRBJ2-7; D is unclear. V lost 3 bases to trimming and J lost 6 bases, with 13 bases between them. This CDR3 is 13 amino acids long. Germline lookup yields CDR1 SGDLS and CDR2 YYNGEE. For the CDR3, the DNA is TGTGCCAGCAGCGCACCCCCAGCGCCCGAGCAGTACTTC. It specifies CASSAPPAPEQYF.

The V and J genes are TRBV9 and TRBJ1-2, with 9 nucleotides matching TRBD1. Germline CDR1 SGDLS, CDR2 YYNGEE. This CDR3 spans 14 amino acids. J was trimmed by 5 bases and V by 3 bases; bases with no gene match: 5. In DNA, the CDR3 is TGTGCCAGCAGCGCACAGGGGGCATGGTATGGCTACACCTTC. Amino acid sequence: CASSAQGAWYGYTF.

The rearrangement links TRBV2 to TRBJ1-1; D is unclear. Germline assignment: CDR1 SNHLY and CDR2 FYNNEI. The length of the CDR3 is 15 residues. Between the trimmed V and J ends, which lost 6 bases and 1 base, there was a span of 15 bases. As DNA, the CDR3 is TGTGCCAGCAGGCCTTACGGCGGGAAGAACACTGAAGCTTTCTTT. It translates to CASRPYGGKNTEAFF. Full variable domain (outside the CDR3, taken from reference TRBV2 and TRBJ1-1): EPEVTQTPSHQVTQMGQEVILRCVPISNHLYFYWYRQILGQKVEFLVSFYNNEISEKSEIFDDQFSVERPDGSNFTLKIRSTKLEDSAMYFCASRPYGGKNTEAFFGQGTRLTVV.

This clonotype was found many times. The chain couples TRBV6-2 or TRBV6-3 to TRBJ1-1; D unclear. Trimming took 5 bases from V and 1 from J, leaving 11 bases between them. In germline, CDR1 is MNHEY, CDR2 SVGEGT. The CDR3 contains 14 residues. The CDR3 nucleotides are TGTGCCAGCAGTGAGTCCGGGAAGAACACTGAAGCTTTCTTT. The encoded protein is CASSESGKNTEAFF.

This clonotype came up a few times. This chain connects TRBV19 to TRBJ2-5; TRBD2 might be the D (6 bases). V lost 1 base and J lost 3, with 15 bases in between. This CDR3 contains 16 residues. Germline CDR1 reads LNHDA; CDR2 reads SQIVND (reference sequence). The CDR3 region has the DNA TGTGCCAGTAGTATAGGGGGACTGGGGGGAGAAGAGACCCAGTACTTC. It is translated as CASSIGGLGGEETQYF.

This clonotype came up a few times. This chain connects TRBV3-1 to TRBJ1-5; D unresolved. This CDR3 has 14 amino acids. Per the germline V gene, CDR1 is LGHDT and CDR2 is YNNKEL (reference sequence). Between the trimmed V and J ends, which lost 2 bases and 0 bases, there was a span of 5 bases. The DNA for the CDR3 is TGTGCCAGCAGCCAAAAATATAGCAATCAGCCCCAGCATTTT. Translating it yields CASSQKYSNQPQHF.

V and J are TRBV20-1 and TRBJ2-7, with TRBD2 matching over 10 bases. Germline values: CDR1 DFQATT, CDR2 SNEGSKA (reference sequence). V lost 2 bases to trimming and J lost 6 bases; unmatched junction nucleotides: 10. This CDR3 is 15 amino acids long. The CDR3 sequence: CSARSSGSTLCEQYF. The DNA of the CDR3 is TGCAGTGCTAGATCTAGCGGGAGCACGCTGTGCGAGCAGTACTTC.

This clonotype occurred many times. The rearrangement uses TRBV28 and TRBJ1-2; D possibly corresponds to TRBD1 (5 bases). V dropped 5 bases and J dropped 0 bases, with 13 bases sitting between them. The CDR3 is 15 residues long. The germline V gene has CDR1 MDHEN and CDR2 SYDVKM. The CDR3 coding sequence is TGTGCCAGCAGTGTGGGGGTCACTTCTAACTATGGCTACACCTTC. Translation gives CASSVGVTSNYGYTF.

This clonotype was seen only a few times. A much bigger clone sits one base away, suggesting this may be a read error. V is TRBV28 and J is TRBJ1-5, with D perhaps TRBD1 (5 bases). With 2 bases removed from V and 5 bases from J, the gap between germline ends came to 10 bases. The CDR3 extends over 14 amino acids. Germline loops: CDR1 MDHEN, CDR2 SYDVKM. The CDR3 DNA follows: TGTGCCAGCAGTTTACAGGGCTACGATCAGCCCCAGCATTTT. Amino acid sequence: CASSLQGYDQPQHF.

In its sample, this clonotype was seen many times. The chain employs TRBV6-1 and TRBJ1-1; weak D call: TRBD1 (5 bases). CDR3 length: 13 residues. V lost 6 bases, J lost 3 bases, and 11 bases lay in between. Germline assignment: CDR1 MNHNS and CDR2 SASEGT. This chain's CDR3 is CASRRDGDTEAFF. The CDR3 DNA sequence: TGTGCCAGCAGAAGGGACGGGGACACTGAAGCTTTCTTT.

V usage is TRBV4-1 and J usage is TRBJ1-2, with D perhaps matching TRBD1 (6 bases). The V and J ends lost 5 bases and 3 bases respectively, with 16 bases between them. The CDR3 contains 15 residues. The germline V gene encodes CDR1 MGHRA and CDR2 YSYEKL. The CDR3 DNA sequence: TGCGCCAGCAGCACGAGCCAGGGGCTGGACTATGGCTACACCTTC. Translation: CASSTSQGLDYGYTF.

This clonotype was detected only once. Written as DNA, the CDR3 is TGTGCCAGCAGCCCTCCCCCTCGGATTGCCAATGAGCAGTTCTTC. Translating gives CASSPPPRIANEQFF. V gene TRBV7-9 combines with J gene TRBJ2-1; D ambiguous. The CDR3 loop spans 15 amino acids. V was cut by 5 bases and J by 6 bases, with 17 bases left in between. CDR1 SEHNR and CDR2 FQNEAQ come from the germline V gene (reference sequence).

This clonotype was seen at least ten times. The rearrangement joins TRBV6-1 to TRBJ2-7; maybe TRBD1 (6 bases). Germline V gene data show CDR1 as MNHNS and CDR2 as SASEGT. This CDR3 is 13 amino acids long. Trimming removed 4 bases at V and 3 bases at J, with 10 bases between. The chain's CDR3 is CASSVRTDYEQYF. DNA of the CDR3: TGTGCCAGCAGTGTTAGGACAGACTACGAGCAGTACTTC.

This CDR3 is CASSQDGTGGSNYGYTF. In DNA, the CDR3 is TGCGCCAGCAGCCAAGACGGGACAGGGGGCAGTAACTATGGCTACACCTTC. V gene TRBV4-1 combines with J gene TRBJ1-2; 12 bases align to TRBD1. This CDR3 comprises 17 residues. The germline CDR1 and CDR2 sequences are MGHRA and YSYEKL. V shed 0 bases and J 1 base; nucleotides not matched to a gene: 3.

This clonotype came up many times. V and J are TRBV28 and TRBJ2-1; 10 nucleotides line up with TRBD2. The CDR3 extends over 14 amino acids. V shed 4 bases, J shed 9 bases, and the junction held 6 bases outside the gene matches. Germline V gives CDR1 MDHEN, CDR2 SYDVKM. The CDR3 sequence is CASSSTSGFGEQFF. CDR3 coding DNA: TGTGCCAGCAGTTCGACTAGCGGGTTCGGTGAGCAGTTCTTC.

This clonotype was observed at least ten times. V is TRBV28 and J is TRBJ1-6; D not certain. This CDR3 comprises 13 residues. Trimming took off 6 bases at V and 10 bases at J, with 13 bases between the two ends. The germline CDR1 and CDR2 sequences are MDHEN and SYDVKM. The CDR3 DNA reads TGTGCCAGCAGCCCGTCCTTTTCATCACCCCTCCACTTT. It encodes CASSPSFSSPLHF.

Only a few counts were recorded for this clonotype. The rearrangement uses TRBV12-3 or TRBV12-4 and TRBJ1-3, with 11 bases matching TRBD1. The CDR3 sequence is 17 residues long. V gave up 3 bases and J gave up 7 bases; unmatched junction bases: 11. The CDR3 sequence: CASSFPTLRDRGNTIYF. The CDR3 region has the DNA TGTGCCAGCAGTTTCCCGACCCTCCGGGACAGGGGGAACACCATATATTTT.